The T cell receptor (beta chain) under discussion was sequenced for a study of human T cells and chemical hapten exposure. Indicated time point: patch test 1, 2 weeks after DPC sensitization. Treatment: therapeutic diphenylcyclopropenone sensitization with weekly scalp DPC. Ahead of applying each patch test, blood was sampled. The germline CDR1 and CDR2 sequences are DFQATT and SNEGSKA (reference sequence). The CDR3 covers 13 residues. V was clipped by 4 bases and J by 3 bases; unmatched bases: 2. The library put unique molecular identifiers onto individual cDNA molecules. TCRdb reprocessed the RACE reads via MiXCR and lists one record per CDR3 protein. The sample consists of some 170,000 distinct CDR3 sequences, about a fifth of them appearing once.

The chain recombines TRBV20-1 with TRBJ2-7; 11 nucleotides match TRBD2. The material sequenced was whole blood, taken in connection with sensitization to the hapten diphenylcyclopropenone (DPC). This receptor was identified in a woman in her forties or fifties with alopecia areata. Some clones in this sample may be carry-over from other donors' samples. This CDR3 is CSAKTSGIYEQYF. DNA for the CDR3: TGCAGTGCTAAGACTAGCGGGATCTACGAGCAGTACTTC.